This T cell receptor beta chain stems from a study of metastatic and nonmetastatic thyroid tumors. Patients were all untreated before their thyroid surgery. TCRdb re-called the PCR reads with MiXCR. The table records some 31,000 clones, roughly 18% of them present only once. This clone was observed at least ten times. V shed 2 bases and J shed 5 bases, with 6 bases lying between them. This CDR3 is 12 amino acids long. Germline CDR1 is KGHSH and CDR2 is LQKENI. V usage is TRBV18 and J usage is TRBJ2-5; D remains ambiguous. Sequencing was carried out using blood. The sequence was collected from a female donor with papillary thyroid cancer or a benign thyroid nodule (not recorded which). Some clones in this sample may be carry-over from other donors' samples. CDR3 sequence reads: CASSPRSETQYF. Here the CDR3 DNA reads TGTGCCAGCTCACCAAGGTCGGAGACCCAGTACTTC.